This T cell receptor beta chain was profiled in a study of T cell clonotyping in hematopoietic cell transplantation. Study-wide context: Pretransplant recipient samples were taken after cytoreduction.

The study, taken as a whole, reports: Pathologically expanded recipient clonotypes increased progressively from day 30 to day 180 as diversity fell. Few recipient clonotypes overlapped donors; over 97% were de novo at given depth. No sorting was done, leaving CD4 and CD8 contributions mixed.

Per the germline V gene, CDR1 is SGHVS and CDR2 is FQNEAQ. CDR3 length: 16 amino acids. Trimming at V came to 5 bases and at J to 0 bases, leaving 5 bases not matched to a gene. Remarks on this clone: Antigen specificity is unknown.

Using immunoSEQ multiplex PCR, the repertoire was profiled, and TCRdb retains in-frame clones only, with some absent. The sample gives approximately 44,000 clones, approximately 78% of which show up once; approximately 4.9% is in the top ten. Specified time point: recipient sample about 28 days before transplant, after cytoreduction. The sequencing here drew on peripheral blood mononuclear cells, taken before stem cell transplant. This chain uses TRBV7-8 with TRBJ1-5; 9 bases match TRBD1. This TCR derives from a man in his sixties with myelodysplastic syndrome. Some clones in this sample may be carry-over from other donors' samples. CDR3 sequence reads: CASSPWTGDSNQPQHF. CDR3 nucleotides: TGTGCCAGCAGCCCTTGGACAGGGGATAGCAATCAGCCCCAGCATTTT.